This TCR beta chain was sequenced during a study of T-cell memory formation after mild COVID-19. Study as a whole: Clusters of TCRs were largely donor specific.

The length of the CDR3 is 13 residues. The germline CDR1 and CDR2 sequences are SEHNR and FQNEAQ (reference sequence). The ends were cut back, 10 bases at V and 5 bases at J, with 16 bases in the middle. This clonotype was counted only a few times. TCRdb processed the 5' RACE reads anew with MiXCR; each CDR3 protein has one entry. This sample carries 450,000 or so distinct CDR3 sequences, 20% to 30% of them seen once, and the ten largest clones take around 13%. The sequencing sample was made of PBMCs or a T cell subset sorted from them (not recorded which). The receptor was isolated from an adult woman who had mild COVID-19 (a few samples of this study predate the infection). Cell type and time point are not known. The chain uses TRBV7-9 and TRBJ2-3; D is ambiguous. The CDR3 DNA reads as TGTGCCACCGGATCCCCCTCGGTAGATACGCAGTATTTT. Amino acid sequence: CATGSPSVDTQYF. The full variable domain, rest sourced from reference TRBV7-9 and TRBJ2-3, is DTGVSQNPRHKITKRGQNVTFRCDPISEHNRLYWYRQTLGQGPEFLTYFQNEAQLEKSRLLSDRFSAERPKGSFSTLEIQRTEQGDSAMYLCATGSPSVDTQYFGPGTRLTVL.